This TCR beta chain originates from a study of cytomegalovirus exposure and HLA in healthy donors. Per germline, CDR1 LGHNA and CDR2 YNFKEQ. The CDR3 totals 13 residues. The ends lost 3 bases at V and 8 bases at J; junction bases unmatched: 4. Vbeta (60) and Jbeta (13) primers were used in the PCR. Clones were read by immunoSEQ multiplex PCR, and TCRdb kept only the in-frame ones, dropping some. This table has 95,000 to 150,000 clones, about four fifths appearing once. Sequenced: PBMCs. The sequence came from a woman aged 18-29 years in good health and CMV-seronegative. The chain uses TRBV4-2 and TRBJ2-1, with 7 bases fitting TRBD2. CDR3 sequence: CASSQGGEDEQFF. The CDR3 coding sequence is TGTGCCAGCAGCCAGGGGGGGGAGGATGAGCAGTTCTTC.